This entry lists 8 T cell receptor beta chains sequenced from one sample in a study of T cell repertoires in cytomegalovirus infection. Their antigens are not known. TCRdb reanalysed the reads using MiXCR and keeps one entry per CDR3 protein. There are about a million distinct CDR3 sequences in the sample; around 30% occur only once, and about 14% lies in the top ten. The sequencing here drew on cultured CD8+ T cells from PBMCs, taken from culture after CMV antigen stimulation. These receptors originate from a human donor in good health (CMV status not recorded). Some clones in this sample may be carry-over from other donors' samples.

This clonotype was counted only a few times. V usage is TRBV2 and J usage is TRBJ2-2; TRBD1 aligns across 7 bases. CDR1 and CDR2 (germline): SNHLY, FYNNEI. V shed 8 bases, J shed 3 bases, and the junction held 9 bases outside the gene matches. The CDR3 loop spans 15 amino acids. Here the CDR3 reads CASGPGTADTGELFF. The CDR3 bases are TGTGCCAGCGGCCCCGGGACAGCCGACACCGGGGAGCTGTTTTTT.

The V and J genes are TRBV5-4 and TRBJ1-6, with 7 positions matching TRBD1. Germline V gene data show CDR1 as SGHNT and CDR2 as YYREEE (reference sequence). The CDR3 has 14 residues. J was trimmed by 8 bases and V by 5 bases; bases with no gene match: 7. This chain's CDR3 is CASSYQGEDSPLHF. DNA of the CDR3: TGTGCCAGCAGTTACCAGGGGGAAGATTCACCCCTCCACTTT. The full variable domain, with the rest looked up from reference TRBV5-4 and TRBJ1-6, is ETGVTQSPTHLIKTRGQQVTLRCSSQSGHNTVSWYQQALGQGPQFIFQYYREEENGRGNFPPRFSGLQFPNYSSELNVNALELDDSALYLCASSYQGEDSPLHFGNGTRLTVT.

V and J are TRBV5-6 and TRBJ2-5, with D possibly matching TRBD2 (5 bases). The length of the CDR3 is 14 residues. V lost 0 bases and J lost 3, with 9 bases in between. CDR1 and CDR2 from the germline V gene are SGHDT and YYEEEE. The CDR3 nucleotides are TGTGCCAGCAGCTTGGGTTCCGGGGAAGAGACCCAGTACTTC. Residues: CASSLGSGEETQYF.

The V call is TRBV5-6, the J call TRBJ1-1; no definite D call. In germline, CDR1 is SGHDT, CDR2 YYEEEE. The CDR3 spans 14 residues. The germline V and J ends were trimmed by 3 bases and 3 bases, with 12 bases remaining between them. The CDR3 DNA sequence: TGTGCCAGCAGCTCGGGAGTGAAGGACACTGAAGCTTTCTTT. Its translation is CASSSGVKDTEAFF.

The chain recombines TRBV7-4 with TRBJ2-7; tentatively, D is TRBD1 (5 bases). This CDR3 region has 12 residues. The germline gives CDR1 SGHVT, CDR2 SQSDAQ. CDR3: CTSSLEDTEQYV. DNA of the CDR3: TGTACCAGCAGCTTAGAGGACACCGAGCAGTACGTC.

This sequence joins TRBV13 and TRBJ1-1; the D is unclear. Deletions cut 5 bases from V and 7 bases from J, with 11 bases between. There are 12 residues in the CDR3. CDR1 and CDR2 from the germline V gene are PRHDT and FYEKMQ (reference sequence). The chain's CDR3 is CASSPIRGEAFF. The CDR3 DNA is TGTGCCAGCAGCCCGATAAGAGGTGAAGCTTTCTTT.

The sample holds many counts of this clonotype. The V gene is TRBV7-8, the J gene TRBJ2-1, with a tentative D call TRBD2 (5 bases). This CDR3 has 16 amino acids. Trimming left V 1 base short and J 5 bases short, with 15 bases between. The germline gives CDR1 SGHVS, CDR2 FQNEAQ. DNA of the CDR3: TGTGCCAGCAGCTTAGTGAGGGCAGGCCCCCACAATGAGCAGTTCTTC. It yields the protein CASSLVRAGPHNEQFF.

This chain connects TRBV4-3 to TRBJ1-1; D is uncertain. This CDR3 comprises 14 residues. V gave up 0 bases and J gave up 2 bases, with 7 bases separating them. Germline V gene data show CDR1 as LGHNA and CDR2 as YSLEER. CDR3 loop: CASSQDMRNTEAFF. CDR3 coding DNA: TGCGCCAGCAGCCAAGATATGAGAAACACTGAAGCTTTCTTT.